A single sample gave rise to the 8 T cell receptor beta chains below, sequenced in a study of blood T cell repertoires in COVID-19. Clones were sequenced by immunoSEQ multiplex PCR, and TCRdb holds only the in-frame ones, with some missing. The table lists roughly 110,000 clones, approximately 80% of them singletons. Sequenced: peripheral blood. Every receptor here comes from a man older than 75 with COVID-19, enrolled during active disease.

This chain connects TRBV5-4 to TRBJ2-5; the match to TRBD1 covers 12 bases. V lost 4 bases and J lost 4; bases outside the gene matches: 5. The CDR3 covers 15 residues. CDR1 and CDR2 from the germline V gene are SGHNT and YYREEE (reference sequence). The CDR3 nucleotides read TGTGCCAGCAGCCAAGGGACAGGGGGCCCAGAGACCCAGTACTTC. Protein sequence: CASSQGTGGPETQYF. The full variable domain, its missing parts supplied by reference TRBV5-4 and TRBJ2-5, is ETGVTQSPTHLIKTRGQQVTLRCSSQSGHNTVSWYQQALGQGPQFIFQYYREEENGRGNFPPRFSGLQFPNYSSELNVNALELDDSALYLCASSQGTGGPETQYFGPGTRLLVL.

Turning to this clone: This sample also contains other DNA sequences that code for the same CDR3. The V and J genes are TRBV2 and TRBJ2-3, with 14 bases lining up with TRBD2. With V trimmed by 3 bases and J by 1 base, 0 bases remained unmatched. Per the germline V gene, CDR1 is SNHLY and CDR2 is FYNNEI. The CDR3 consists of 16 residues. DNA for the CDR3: TGTGCCAGCAGTGAGGGACTAGCGGGAGGCACAGATACGCAGTATTTT. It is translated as CASSEGLAGGTDTQYF.

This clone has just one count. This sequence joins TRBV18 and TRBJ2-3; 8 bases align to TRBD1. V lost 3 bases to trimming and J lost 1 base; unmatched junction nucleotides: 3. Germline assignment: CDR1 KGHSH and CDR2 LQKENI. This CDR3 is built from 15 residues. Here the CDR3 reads CASSPDRDRTDTQYF. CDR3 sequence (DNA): TGTGCCAGCTCACCGGACAGGGACCGCACAGATACGCAGTATTTT.

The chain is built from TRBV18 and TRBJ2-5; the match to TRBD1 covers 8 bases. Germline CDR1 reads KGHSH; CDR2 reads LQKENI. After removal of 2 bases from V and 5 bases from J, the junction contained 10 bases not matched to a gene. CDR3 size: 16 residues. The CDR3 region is CASSPVSRGPWETQYF. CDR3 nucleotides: TGTGCCAGCTCACCAGTGTCCAGGGGGCCTTGGGAGACCCAGTACTTC. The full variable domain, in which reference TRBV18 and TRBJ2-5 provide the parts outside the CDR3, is NAGVMQNPRHLVRRRGQEARLRCSPMKGHSHVYWYRQLPEEGLKFMVYLQKENIIDESGMPKERFSAEFPKEGPSILRIQQVVRGDSAAYFCASSPVSRGPWETQYFGPGTRLLVL.

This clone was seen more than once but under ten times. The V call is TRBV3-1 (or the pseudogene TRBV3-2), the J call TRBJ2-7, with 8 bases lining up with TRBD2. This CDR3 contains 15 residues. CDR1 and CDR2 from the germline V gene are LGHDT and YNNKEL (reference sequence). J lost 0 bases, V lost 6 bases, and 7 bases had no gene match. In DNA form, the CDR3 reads TGTGCCAGCAGGTTAGCGGGAACAAGCTCCTACGAGCAGTACTTC. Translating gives CASRLAGTSSYEQYF.

CDR3 protein: CAITRDRGNTEAFF. The CDR3 DNA reads TGTGCCATCACCAGGGACAGGGGGAACACTGAAGCTTTCTTT. The rearrangement links TRBV10-3 to TRBJ1-1; the match to TRBD1 covers 10 bases. This CDR3 has 14 amino acids. Trimming at V came to 7 bases and at J to 1 base, leaving 3 bases not matched to a gene. CDR1 is ENHRY and CDR2 is SYGVKD in the germline V gene.

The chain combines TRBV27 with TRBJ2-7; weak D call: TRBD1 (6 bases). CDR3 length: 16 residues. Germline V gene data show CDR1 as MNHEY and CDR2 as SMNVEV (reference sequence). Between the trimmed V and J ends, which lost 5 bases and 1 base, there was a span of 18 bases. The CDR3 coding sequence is TGTGCCAGCAGTCCATGGACAGCCGCGGGTTCCTACGAGCAGTACTTC. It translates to CASSPWTAAGSYEQYF.

The DNA of the CDR3 is TGTGCCAGCAGCAAAACCGACAGGTTGGCCTACGAGCAGTACTTC. This codes for CASSKTDRLAYEQYF. This chain links TRBV9 with TRBJ2-7; a possible D gene is TRBD1 (6 bases). Per germline, CDR1 SGDLS and CDR2 YYNGEE. Trimming pared 4 bases from V and 2 bases from J, leaving 16 bases between. This CDR3 spans 15 amino acids. Looking up the rest from reference TRBV9 and TRBJ2-7 gives the full variable domain: DSGVTQTPKHLITATGQRVTLRCSPRSGDLSVYWYQQSLDQGLQFLIQYYNGEERAKGNILERFSAQQFPDLHSELNLSSLELGDSALYFCASSKTDRLAYEQYFGPGTRLTVT.